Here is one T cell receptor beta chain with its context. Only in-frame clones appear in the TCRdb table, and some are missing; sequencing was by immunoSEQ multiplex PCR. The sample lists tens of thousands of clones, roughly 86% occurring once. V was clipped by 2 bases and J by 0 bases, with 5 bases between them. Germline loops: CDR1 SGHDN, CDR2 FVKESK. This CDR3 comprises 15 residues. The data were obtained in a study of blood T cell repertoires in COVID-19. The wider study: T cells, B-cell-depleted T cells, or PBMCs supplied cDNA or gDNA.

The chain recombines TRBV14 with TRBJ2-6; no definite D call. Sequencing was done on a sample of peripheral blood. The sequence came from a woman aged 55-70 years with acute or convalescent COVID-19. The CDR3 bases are TGTGCCAGCAGCCAACAGGTCTCTGGGGCCAACGTCCTGACTTTC. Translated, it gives CASSQQVSGANVLTF.